One T cell receptor (beta chain) is described in this entry. This entry is derived from a study of shared T cell receptors in the human thymus. The V and J ends lost 1 base and 0 bases respectively, with 7 bases between them. This CDR3 is built from 15 residues. Germline V gives CDR1 SEHNR, CDR2 FQNEAQ (reference sequence). Produced via immunoSEQ multiplex PCR; TCRdb's table is partial and in-frame only. Of about 730,000 clones listed, approximately 83% are singletons. The data were also submitted as part of a second study, on human thymus T cells. According to that study: It was healthy Finnish infants having corrective surgery for congenital heart defects who were the donors. It was from resections taken during corrective heart surgery that the thymus tissue came. It looked as if thymic and blood repertoires used V and J genes in a biased way.

The sample was thymocytes. This sequence joins TRBV7-9 and TRBJ2-4; maybe TRBD1 (5 bases). The source is a girl under three years old with a congenital heart defect. The CDR3 bases are TGTGCCAGCAGCTTAGTAGGGGAAGCCAAAAACATTCAGTACTTC. Its protein product is CASSLVGEAKNIQYF.